This paragraph reports one T cell receptor (beta chain). Healthy people donating bone marrow made up the donors. The CDR3 runs to 13 residues. Germline loops: CDR1 LNHNV, CDR2 YYDKDF (reference sequence). V lost 1 base, J lost 2 bases, and 3 bases lay in between. This sample was taken from a study of cytomegalovirus exposure and HLA in healthy donors. Primers included in the PCR were 60 Vbeta and 13 Jbeta primers. The assay was immunoSEQ multiplex PCR, and TCRdb's table has in-frame clones only and misses some. The repertoire consists of about 160,000 clones, with roughly 80% occurring once and the leading ten covering around 0.97%.

This chain uses TRBV15 with TRBJ2-1; D gene uncertain. The clonotype comes from a girl aged 2-10 years in good health and CMV-seropositive. What was sequenced was PBMCs. DNA for the CDR3: TGTGCCACCAGCAGAGTCACCTACAATGAGCAGTTCTTC. Its protein is CATSRVTYNEQFF.